The sequence of this T cell receptor beta chain was determined in a study of PD-1 blockade in classical Hodgkin lymphoma. Study results and limitations: The authors excluded patients who started nivolumab under 1 year after ASCT. By C4D1, diversity of CD4+ TCRs had risen significantly, whereas that of CD8+ TCRs had not. Newly diagnosed patients and complete responders had comparable diversity at baseline. Why the repertoires differ is still unclear, perhaps disease activity or prior therapy.

Points on this clone: The antigen remains unidentified.

Measured with immunoSEQ multiplex PCR; TCRdb has only the in-frame clones, and not every one. The sample holds roughly 10,000 clones, roughly 89% seen once. Indicated time point: cycle 4 day 1 (C4D1), after 5 to 7 weeks of nivolumab. Every one of the patients relapsed after autologous stem cell transplantation (brentuximab vedotin exposure was variable). The V and J ends lost 4 bases and 0 bases respectively, with 7 bases between them. In germline, CDR1 is WSHSY, CDR2 SAAADI. The CDR3 has 14 amino acids. The TCR originated in a human donor with classical Hodgkin lymphoma. This chain connects TRBV10-2 to TRBJ1-3; D is unclear. The sequencing here drew on peripheral blood mononuclear cells (PBMCs), taken before the fourth cycle of nivolumab. In nucleotides, the CDR3 is TGCGCCAGCAGTGCGAGGATCTCTGGAAACACCATATATTTT. It translates to CASSARISGNTIYF.